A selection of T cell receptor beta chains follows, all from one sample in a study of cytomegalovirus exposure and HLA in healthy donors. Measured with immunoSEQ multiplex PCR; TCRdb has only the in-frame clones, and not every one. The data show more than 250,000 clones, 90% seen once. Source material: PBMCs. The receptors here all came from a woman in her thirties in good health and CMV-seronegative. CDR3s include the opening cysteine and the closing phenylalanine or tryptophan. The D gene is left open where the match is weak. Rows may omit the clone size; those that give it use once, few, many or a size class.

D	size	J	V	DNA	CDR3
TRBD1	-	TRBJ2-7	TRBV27	TGTGCCAGCAGTTTGACAGGGCCCTACGAGCAGTACTTC	CASSLTGPYEQYF
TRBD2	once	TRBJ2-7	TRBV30	TGTGCCTGGAGTGTAACCCCCGAACTAGCGGGAGGGCTGTACGAGCAGTACTTC	CAWSVTPELAGGLYEQYF
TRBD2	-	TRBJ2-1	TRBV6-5	TGTGCCAGCAGTACTGGGACTAGCGGCGACAATGAGCAGTTCTTC	CASSTGTSGDNEQFF
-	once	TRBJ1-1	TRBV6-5	TGTGCCACCTCAACCGGGAGACTCGAAGCTTTCTTT	CATSTGRLEAFF
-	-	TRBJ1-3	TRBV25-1	TGTGCCAGCAGTGATAACTTTGGAGGAAACACCATATATTTT	CASSDNFGGNTIYF
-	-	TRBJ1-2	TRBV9	TGTGCCAGCAGCGTAGATGCAGGGTATTATGGCTACACCTTC	CASSVDAGYYGYTF
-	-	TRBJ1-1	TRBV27	TGTGCCAGCAGTGTAGGGGGGGCTGAAGCTTTCTTT	CASSVGGAEAFF
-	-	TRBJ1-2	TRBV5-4	TGTGCCAGCAGCTTGCCGGCTAGGGGCTTTGACTATGGCTACACCTTC	CASSLPARGFDYGYTF
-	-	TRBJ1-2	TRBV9	TGTGCCAGCAGCGAGCCTGTGGGCGGTGGTTCCTATGGCTACACCTTC	CASSEPVGGGSYGYTF
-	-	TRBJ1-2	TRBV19	TGTGCCAGTAGTAGGCAGGGCCACTATGGCTACACCTTC	CASSRQGHYGYTF
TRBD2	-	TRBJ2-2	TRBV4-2	TGTGCCAGCAGCCAAGATATAGCGGGAGGGTCGAACACCGGGGAGCTGTTTTTT	CASSQDIAGGSNTGELFF
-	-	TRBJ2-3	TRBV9	TGTGCCAGCAGTGCCGGGACGAACACAGATACGCAGTATTTT	CASSAGTNTDTQYF
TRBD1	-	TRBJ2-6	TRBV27	TGTGCCAGCAGTTTATCTGCCCGGACAGGGGTATCTGAGGGGGCCAACGTCCTGACTTTC	CASSLSARTGVSEGANVLTF
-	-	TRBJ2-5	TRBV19	TGTGCCAGTAGTATGCTACTAGCCAACCAAGAGACCCAGTACTTC	CASSMLLANQETQYF
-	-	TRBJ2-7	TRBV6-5	TGTGCCAGCAGTCACTGGGACCCGGCATCGGGCTACGAGCAGTACTTC	CASSHWDPASGYEQYF
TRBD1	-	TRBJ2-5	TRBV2	TGTGCCAGTGACAGGGGTTGGGAGACCCAGTACTTC	CASDRGWETQYF
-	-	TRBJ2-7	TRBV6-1	TGTGCCAGCAGTGAATATCGAGGGTATACCTACGAGCAGTACTTC	CASSEYRGYTYEQYF
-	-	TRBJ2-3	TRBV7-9	TGTGCCAGCAGCCTTAGCGGATTAAGCACAGATACGCAGTATTTT	CASSLSGLSTDTQYF
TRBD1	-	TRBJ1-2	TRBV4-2	TGTGCCAGCAGCACACAGGACAGGGTTCAGACCAGGGGCTACACCTTC	CASSTQDRVQTRGYTF
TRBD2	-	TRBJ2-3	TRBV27	TGTGCCAGCAGTTCCCAAGCGGGAGCTGGTGGCACAGATACGCAGTATTTT	CASSSQAGAGGTDTQYF
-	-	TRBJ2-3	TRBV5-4	TGTGCCAGCCGATCGTTTCTCACAGATACGCAGTATTTT	CASRSFLTDTQYF
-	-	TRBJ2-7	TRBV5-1	TGCGCCAGCAGACTCGGTAACAGCTACGAGCAGTACTTC	CASRLGNSYEQYF
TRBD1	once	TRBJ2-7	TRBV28	TGTGCCAGCAGTCCCCCGGGACAGGGTCCCCACGAGCAGTACTTC	CASSPPGQGPHEQYF
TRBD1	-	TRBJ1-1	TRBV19	TGTGCCAGTAGCCAGGGGGCGCTGAACACTGAAGCTTTCTTT	CASSQGALNTEAFF
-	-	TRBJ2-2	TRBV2	TGTGCCAGCAGTTTTACTAGGAACACCGGGGAGCTGTTTTTT	CASSFTRNTGELFF
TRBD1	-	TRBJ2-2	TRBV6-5	TGTGCCAGCAGTTACCGGGCAGGGGGCGGCGGCGGGGAGCTGTTTTTT	CASSYRAGGGGGELFF
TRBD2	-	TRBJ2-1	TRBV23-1	TGCGCCATCGAATTCCCGGGACTAGCGGCAGTCGATCAGTTCTTC	CAIEFPGLAAVDQFF
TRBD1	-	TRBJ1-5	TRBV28	TGTGCCAGCAGACTGGGACAGGCGGGTAATCAGCCCCAGCATTTT	CASRLGQAGNQPQHF
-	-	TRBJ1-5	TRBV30	TGTGCCTGGAGTGTAATGTCCAGGGGAGGTCAGCCCCAGCATTTT	CAWSVMSRGGQPQHF
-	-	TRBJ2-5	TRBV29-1	TGCAGCGTTGTCGGGAGAGAGACCCAGTACTTC	CSVVGRETQYF
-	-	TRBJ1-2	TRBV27	TGTGCCAGCAGCCTTGGGGGAGGTGGCTACGGCTACACCTTC	CASSLGGGGYGYTF
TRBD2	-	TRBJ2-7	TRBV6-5	TGTGCCAGCAGTTACTCCCCAGCGGGAGAGGGGTACGAGCAGTACTTC	CASSYSPAGEGYEQYF
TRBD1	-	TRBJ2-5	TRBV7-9	TGTGCCAGCAGCTTACCCGGGACAGGGAGAAGTGGAATAGGAGAGACCCAGTACTTC	CASSLPGTGRSGIGETQYF
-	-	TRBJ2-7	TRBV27	TGTGCCAGCAGTTTCTCCGGACGGGTATACGAGCAGTACTTC	CASSFSGRVYEQYF
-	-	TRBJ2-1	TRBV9	TGTGCCAGCAGCGTAGGTGGGGACAATGAGCAGTTCTTC	CASSVGGDNEQFF
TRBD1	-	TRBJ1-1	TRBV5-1	TGCGCCAGCAGCTTCGGACAGGGATTGAACACTGAAGCTTTCTTT	CASSFGQGLNTEAFF
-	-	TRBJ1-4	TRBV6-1	TGTGCCAGCAGTGATGTCAGGGGCTACTATAATGAAAAACTGTTTTTT	CASSDVRGYYNEKLFF
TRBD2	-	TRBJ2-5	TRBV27	TGTGCCAGCAGCCCCGGGGGGATGGGTGGGGAGACCCAGTACTTC	CASSPGGMGGETQYF
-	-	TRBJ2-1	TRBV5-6	TGTGCCAGCAGCTTGACAGGGGACTATAACGAGCAGTTCTTC	CASSLTGDYNEQFF
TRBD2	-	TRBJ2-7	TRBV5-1	TGCGCCAGCAGCTTGTCCGGGACTAGCGGGATTCTCTCCTACGAGCAGTACTTC	CASSLSGTSGILSYEQYF
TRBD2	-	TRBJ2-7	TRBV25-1	TGTGCCAGCAGTGTGGATAGCGGGAGGGGAAGCTCCTACGAGCAGTACTTC	CASSVDSGRGSSYEQYF
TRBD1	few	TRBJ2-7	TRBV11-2	TGTGCCAGCAGCCCTAACTTAGACAGGGCCCTGTACTTC	CASSPNLDRALYF
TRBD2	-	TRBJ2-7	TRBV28	TGTGCCAGCAGTTTCGAACTAGCGGGAGATCCCAAATACGAGCAGTACTTC	CASSFELAGDPKYEQYF